The clone carrying this T cell receptor beta chain was found a few times. Its target is unknown. Trimming pared 0 bases from V and 0 bases from J, leaving 12 bases between. Germline values: CDR1 MGHRA, CDR2 YSYEKL. The CDR3 runs to 16 residues. TCRdb independently ran MiXCR on the 5' RACE reads; one entry per CDR3 protein. This sample has around 1.7 million distinct CDR3 sequences, with about 32% found just once. These data belong to a study of identical twins. General study findings and limits: The study based its conclusions on cross-sectional statistical analysis and did not follow the same donors. Whereas memory repertoires showed no such difference, abundant cord blood beta clonotypes carried fewer insertions.

This receptor was identified in a newborn girl in good health. Sequencing input: cord blood. The chain recombines TRBV4-1 with TRBJ2-7; tentatively, D is TRBD1 (6 bases). Here the CDR3 reads CASSQDRQVSSYEQYF. CDR3 DNA sequence: TGCGCCAGCAGCCAAGATCGACAGGTGAGCTCCTACGAGCAGTACTTC.